The 2 T cell receptor beta chains given below trace back to one sample, sequenced in a study of blood T cell repertoires in COVID-19. TCRdb keeps only in-frame clones here, not all; method: immunoSEQ multiplex PCR. The sample holds roughly 230,000 clones; over 90% are singletons and the top ten take over 0.65%. Sequenced: peripheral blood. All receptors derive from a young man with COVID-19, enrolled during active disease.

The V gene is TRBV6-5, the J gene TRBJ2-5; possible D gene TRBD1, 5 bases. From germline, CDR1 is MNHEY and CDR2 SVGAGI. The V and J ends lost 5 bases and 0 bases respectively, with 13 bases between them. The CDR3 has 15 amino acids. The DNA for the CDR3 is TGTGCCAGCAGTCCTCCGACGGACAACCAAGAGACCCAGTACTTC. This gives the protein CASSPPTDNQETQYF.

The chain uses TRBV5-6 and TRBJ2-3; 11 nucleotides line up with TRBD2. The CDR3 has 15 amino acids. Germline V gene data show CDR1 as SGHDT and CDR2 as YYEEEE. The V and J ends lost 4 bases and 1 base, in that order; junction bases with no gene match: 2. The CDR3 region is CASSLLAGGTDTQYF. CDR3 nucleotide sequence: TGTGCCAGCAGCCTACTAGCGGGGGGCACAGATACGCAGTATTTT.